This T cell receptor beta chain was captured in a study of T cell responses to AZD1222 COVID-19 vaccine. Here immunoSEQ multiplex PCR was the method, and the copy in TCRdb shows in-frame clones only, minus some. The table shows roughly 120,000 clones, with roughly 84% occurring only once. Both about-4-week and about-12-week second-dose recipients were combined. Study-level points and caveats: Spike-specific TCR breadth and depth were elevated following two AZD1222 doses. Mostly white British, mostly female donors; authors suggested clonal diversity may be underestimated.

This CDR3 contains 12 residues. CDR1 KGHDR and CDR2 SFDVKD come from the germline V gene. V was trimmed by 2 bases and J by 5 bases, leaving 5 bases between them. Note on this clone: Its specificity is not known. The same CDR3 also results from other DNA sequences found in this sample.

Sequenced material: peripheral blood, taken 28 days after the second AZD1222 dose. The V gene is TRBV24-1, the J gene TRBJ1-2; D gene ambiguous. The receptor's source is an adult who received the AZD1222 COVID-19 vaccine. The CDR3 DNA reads as TGTGCCACCAGTGATTACAGTTATGGCTACACCTTC. It translates to CATSDYSYGYTF.